These 18 T cell receptor beta chains were sequenced from one sample in a study of CD8+ T cells in alopecia areata. Extracted RNA was reverse transcribed, and the resulting cDNA served as sequencing template. Measured with immunoSEQ multiplex PCR; TCRdb has only the in-frame clones, and not every one. The profile shows roughly 140,000 clones, approximately 85% of them singletons. Indicated treatment: oral pan-JAK inhibitor, 5-10 mg twice daily. The sample consisted of CD8+ T cells sorted from blood, taken at week 4, from a patient treated with tofacitinib. The receptors stem from a human donor with alopecia areata.

The V gene is TRBV2, the J gene TRBJ1-5, with TRBD1 matching over 9 bases. V shed 6 bases and J 6 bases; nucleotides not matched to a gene: 9. Germline CDR1 is SNHLY and CDR2 is FYNNEI. The CDR3 spans 15 residues. The CDR3 nucleotides read TGTGCCAGCAGCGTCGGACAGGGGAACGGTCAGCCCCAGCATTTT. Amino acid sequence: CASSVGQGNGQPQHF. The full variable domain, with the rest looked up from reference TRBV2 and TRBJ1-5, is EPEVTQTPSHQVTQMGQEVILRCVPISNHLYFYWYRQILGQKVEFLVSFYNNEISEKSEIFDDQFSVERPDGSNFTLKIRSTKLEDSAMYFCASSVGQGNGQPQHFGDGTRLSIL.

The chain couples TRBV29-1 to TRBJ2-5; TRBD1 matches 7 bases. The CDR3 sequence is 13 residues long. V gave up 5 bases and J gave up 4 bases; unmatched junction bases: 7. Germline CDR1 reads SQVTM; CDR2 reads ANQGSEA. CDR3 loop: CSVSARGRETQYF. In DNA, the CDR3 is TGCAGCGTTTCCGCCAGGGGGAGAGAGACCCAGTACTTC. Based on the CDR3 plus reference TRBV29-1 and TRBJ2-5, the full variable domain is SAVISQKPSRDICQRGTSLTIQCQVDSQVTMMFWYRQQPGQSLTLIATANQGSEATYESGFVIDKFPISRPNLTFSTLTVSNMSPEDSSIYLCSVSARGRETQYFGPGTRLLVL.

This chain joins TRBV7-9 and TRBJ1-5; D is unclear. Germline CDR1 and CDR2: SEHNR and FQNEAQ (reference sequence). V dropped 2 bases and J dropped 0 bases, with 8 bases sitting between them. The CDR3 covers 15 residues. As DNA, the CDR3 is TGTGCCAGCAGCTTAATAGGAAATAGCAATCAGCCCCAGCATTTT. Translation: CASSLIGNSNQPQHF.

This chain links TRBV4-3 with TRBJ2-5; TRBD2 matches 11 bases. Germline V CDR1 and CDR2: LGHNA, YSLEER. The ends lost 0 bases at V and 7 bases at J; junction bases unmatched: 7. The CDR3 loop spans 16 amino acids. The CDR3 bases are TGCGCCAGCAGCCAAGAAGGCCTAGCGGGGGGACGGACCCAGTACTTC. This codes for CASSQEGLAGGRTQYF.

V gene TRBV7-2 combines with J gene TRBJ2-1; tentative D call: TRBD2 (7 bases). With 4 bases removed from V and 4 bases from J, the gap between germline ends came to 14 bases. The CDR3 runs 15 residues. Looked up from germline, CDR1 is SGHTA and CDR2 is FQGNSA. CDR3 in amino acids: CASSSEGGGYNEQFF. In nucleotides, the CDR3 is TGTGCCAGCAGCTCCGAGGGGGGAGGGTACAATGAGCAGTTCTTC.

This clone appeared a single time. The gene calls are TRBV7-9 and TRBJ2-5; D call uncertain. The V end lost 4 bases, the J end lost 4 bases, and 13 bases lay between the germline ends. CDR3 length: 14 amino acids. Germline assignment: CDR1 SEHNR and CDR2 FQNEAQ (reference sequence). The CDR3 reads CASSSPVSTETQYF. The CDR3 region has the DNA TGTGCCAGCAGCTCCCCGGTGAGCACAGAGACCCAGTACTTC.

V usage is TRBV7-9 and J usage is TRBJ1-2, with D possibly being TRBD1 (5 bases). Germline CDR1 reads SEHNR; CDR2 reads FQNEAQ (reference sequence). The CDR3 spans 12 residues. V gave up 6 bases and J gave up 4 bases, with 9 bases separating them. CDR3 residues: CASRSTVYGYTF. The CDR3 nucleotides are TGTGCCAGCAGGTCGACAGTCTATGGCTACACCTTC.

CDR3: CASSPLRHGNTYEQYF. The CDR3 DNA reads as TGTGCCAGCAGCCCCCTCCGGCACGGAAACACCTACGAGCAGTACTTC. The genes are TRBV27 and TRBJ2-7; D is ambiguous. V lost 6 bases, J lost 2 bases, and 20 bases lay in between. The CDR3 has 16 amino acids. Germline CDR1 and CDR2: MNHEY and SMNVEV (reference sequence).

Of note for this clone: Different DNA sequences within this sample yield the same CDR3. This rearrangement joins TRBV7-2 to TRBJ2-7, with D uncertain. Germline V gene lookup returns CDR1 SGHTA and CDR2 FQGNSA. Trimming took off 4 bases at V and 3 bases at J, with 4 bases between the two ends. This CDR3 region has 11 residues. Written as DNA, the CDR3 is TGTGCCAGCAGCTCCTACTACGAGCAGTACTTC. Encoded protein: CASSSYYEQYF.

The J gene is TRBJ2-1, the V gene TRBV9; no definite D call. The CDR3 runs 15 residues. Trimming shortened V by 0 bases and J by 7 bases, and 14 bases separated the two germline ends. Looked up from germline, CDR1 is SGDLS and CDR2 is YYNGEE. Here the CDR3 DNA reads TGTGCCAGCAGCGTAGGGCTGGGTGCTATGAATGAGCAGTTCTTC. Amino acids: CASSVGLGAMNEQFF. Full variable domain (outside the CDR3, taken from reference TRBV9 and TRBJ2-1): DSGVTQTPKHLITATGQRVTLRCSPRSGDLSVYWYQQSLDQGLQFLIQYYNGEERAKGNILERFSAQQFPDLHSELNLSSLELGDSALYFCASSVGLGAMNEQFFGPGTRLTVL.

In this sample, this clone turned up once. This chain uses TRBV12-5 with TRBJ2-7; D is uncertain. The germline V gene encodes CDR1 LGHNT and CDR2 FRNRAP. V was cut by 2 bases and J by 0 bases, with 11 bases left in between. CDR3 length equals 15 residues. CDR3 region: CASGLQAISSYEQYF. CDR3 bases: TGTGCTAGTGGTTTGCAGGCCATTAGCTCCTACGAGCAGTACTTC.

CDR3 nucleotides: TGTGCCAGCAGCGAGGGGAGGACCCAGTACTTC. It translates to CASSEGRTQYF. The V call is TRBV9, the J call TRBJ2-5, with D tentatively TRBD1 or TRBD2 (5 bases each). The CDR3 consists of 11 residues. Germline assignment: CDR1 SGDLS and CDR2 YYNGEE. V was cut by 3 bases and J by 7 bases, with 7 bases left in between.

The V call is TRBV9, the J call TRBJ2-1; TRBD2 might be the D (5 bases). Germline CDR1 reads SGDLS; CDR2 reads YYNGEE. The V gene lost 0 bases and the J gene lost 8 bases, with 15 bases spanning the gap. The CDR3 sequence is 15 residues long. CDR3 region: CASSVAGMPPHEQFF. In DNA, the CDR3 is TGTGCCAGCAGCGTAGCGGGGATGCCTCCGCATGAGCAGTTCTTC.

This chain connects TRBV29-1 to TRBJ1-2; no clear D. Germline CDR1 is SQVTM and CDR2 is ANQGSEA. This CDR3 spans 8 amino acids. Trimming stripped 5 bases from V and 7 bases from J, with 2 bases between. CDR3 in DNA: TGCAGCGTTCCTGGCTACACCTTC. Translated: CSVPGYTF.

This clone was picked up a small number of times. CDR3 loop: CSVETLDRAQHF. CDR3 nucleotides: TGCAGCGTTGAAACCCTGGATAGGGCCCAGCATTTT. The J gene is TRBJ1-5, the V gene TRBV29-1; D remains ambiguous. V lost 2 bases, J lost 11 bases, and 13 bases lay in between. This CDR3 has 12 amino acids. Germline assignment: CDR1 SQVTM and CDR2 ANQGSEA. Filled out from reference TRBV29-1 and TRBJ1-5, the complete variable domain reads SAVISQKPSRDICQRGTSLTIQCQVDSQVTMMFWYRQQPGQSLTLIATANQGSEATYESGFVIDKFPISRPNLTFSTLTVSNMSPEDSSIYLCSVETLDRAQHFGDGTRLSIL.

This clone occurred once. The rearrangement uses TRBV13 and TRBJ1-2, with TRBD1 identical over 7 bases. There are 16 residues in the CDR3. Germline V gene sequence: CDR1 PRHDT, CDR2 FYEKMQ (reference sequence). V was pared by 4 bases and J by 6 bases, with 14 bases of the junction left unmatched. The chain's CDR3 is CASSYLQGWGVNGYTF. In nucleotides, the CDR3 is TGTGCCAGCAGCTACCTACAGGGGTGGGGTGTTAATGGCTACACCTTC.

J is TRBJ2-7 and V is TRBV27, with 7 bases identical to TRBD1. The CDR3 contains 13 residues. Germline CDR1 MNHEY, CDR2 SMNVEV (reference sequence). With 5 bases clipped from V and 5 bases from J, the junction kept 6 bases outside the gene matches. The CDR3 here is CASSPQGFNEQYF. The CDR3 nucleotides read TGTGCCAGCAGTCCACAGGGGTTCAACGAGCAGTACTTC.

The CDR3 nucleotides read TGCGCCAGCAGTGAGTCGACAGGGGGCGGCGAGCAGTACTTC. Encoded protein: CASSESTGGGEQYF. The J gene is TRBJ2-7, the V gene TRBV10-2; 10 bases line up with TRBD1. The CDR3 is 14 residues long. V lost 0 bases and J lost 6; bases outside the gene matches: 2. CDR1 is WSHSY, CDR2 SAAADI, per germline.